The 16 T cell receptor beta chains below all came from one sample that was sequenced in a study of shared clonotypes between healthy human individuals (dated by TCRdb to 2018 to 2021). Preparation of the library involved the immunoSEQ multiplex PCR assay. As stored in TCRdb, this immuneACCESS dataset retains in-frame rearrangements with V and J assigned. A fraction of the clones does not appear; measured against another copy, unresolved V genes explain less than half of the discrepancy, and the remainder lacks a known reason. The sample has approximately 1.9 million clones on record, around 93% of them singletons. The top ten clones comprise more than 1.5% of the sample. CD8 naive samples were obtained by positive selection for CCR7 among CD45RO-negative cells, yielding a CD45RA+CCR7+ population from which TemRA cells were excluded. What was sequenced was naive CD8+ T cells from PBMCs. The cell subset or site label, as the study defines it: CD45RA+CCR7+. The receptors come from a young man in good health. Some clones in this sample may be carry-over from other donors' samples.

This chain uses TRBV28 with TRBJ2-7, with 8 bases fitting TRBD1. The germline V gene encodes CDR1 MDHEN and CDR2 SYDVKM. This CDR3 contains 16 residues. Trimming removed 4 bases from V and 0 bases from J; junction bases left unmatched: 8. CDR3 sequence: CASSYSTGAASYEQYF. In nucleotides, the CDR3 is TGTGCCAGCAGTTACTCGACAGGGGCGGCCTCCTACGAGCAGTACTTC. The variable domain in full, completed from reference TRBV28 and TRBJ2-7, reads DVKVTQSSRYLVKRTGEKVFLECVQDMDHENMFWYRQDPGLGLRLIYFSYDVKMKEKGDIPEGYSVSREKKERFSLILESASTNQTSMYLCASSYSTGAASYEQYFGPGTRLTVT.

The rearrangement joins TRBV11-2 to TRBJ1-2; D gene ambiguous. The germline V and J ends were trimmed by 1 base and 2 bases, with 8 bases remaining between them. The CDR3 has 14 residues. Germline V lookup: CDR1 SGHAT, CDR2 FQNNGV. The CDR3 is CASSLGGWNYGYTF. The CDR3 DNA reads TGTGCCAGCAGCTTAGGCGGGTGGAACTATGGCTACACCTTC.

V usage is TRBV11-2 and J usage is TRBJ2-7; perhaps TRBD1 as D (6 bases). V lost 4 bases and J lost 4, with 20 bases in between. CDR1 and CDR2 from the germline V gene are SGHAT and FQNNGV. The CDR3 is made up of 16 amino acids. This chain's CDR3 is CASSYPKLGAHYEQYF. Written as DNA, the CDR3 is TGTGCCAGCAGCTACCCCAAGTTGGGGGCGCATTACGAGCAGTACTTC. The full variable domain, in which reference TRBV11-2 and TRBJ2-7 provide the parts outside the CDR3, is EAGVAQSPRYKIIEKRQSVAFWCNPISGHATLYWYQQILGQGPKLLIQFQNNGVVDDSQLPKDRFSAERLKGVDSTLKIQPAKLEDSAVYLCASSYPKLGAHYEQYFGPGTRLTVT.

With regard to this clone: Other DNA sequences of this sample code for an identical CDR3. This chain connects TRBV4-1 to TRBJ2-7, with a possible D match to TRBD2 (5 bases). Germline CDR1 MGHRA, CDR2 YSYEKL. CDR3 size: 13 residues. V was clipped by 4 bases and J by 0 bases, with 7 bases between them. The CDR3 nucleotides are TGCGCCAGCAGCCGAGGGTCCTCCTACGAGCAGTACTTC. Translating gives CASSRGSSYEQYF.

The chain combines TRBV11-2 with TRBJ1-1; D is ambiguous. The germline V gene has CDR1 SGHAT and CDR2 FQNNGV. The CDR3 has 14 residues. V was cut by 4 bases and J by 1 base, with 10 bases left in between. CDR3 region: CASSWGDGNTEAFF. The CDR3 region has the DNA TGTGCCAGCAGCTGGGGAGACGGGAACACTGAAGCTTTCTTT.

V usage is TRBV29-1 and J usage is TRBJ1-2, with TRBD1 identical over 8 bases. The CDR3 contains 16 residues. Germline trimming cut 7 bases from V and 4 bases from J; bases unmatched to any gene: 17. Per germline, CDR1 SQVTM and CDR2 ANQGSEA. For the CDR3, the DNA is TGCAGCGCCGCTGGGGACAGGCTCACCTCCAGCTATGGCTACACCTTC. It translates to CSAAGDRLTSSYGYTF.

This clone was seen a single time. V and J are TRBV29-1 and TRBJ2-5; no clear D gene. Germline CDR1 and CDR2: SQVTM and ANQGSEA. The CDR3 contains 12 residues. V was cut by 7 bases and J by 1 base, with 10 bases left in between. CDR3 residues: CSAQAVQETQYF. CDR3 bases: TGCAGCGCCCAGGCAGTCCAAGAGACCCAGTACTTC.

The rearrangement joins TRBV7-7 to TRBJ1-1; D is unclear. CDR3 length: 13 residues. Germline CDR1 SSHAT, CDR2 FNYEAQ (reference sequence). Between the trimmed V and J ends, which lost 2 bases and 3 bases, there was a span of 7 bases. CDR3 region: CASSLNADTEAFF. The CDR3, as DNA: TGTGCCAGCAGCTTAAATGCGGACACTGAAGCTTTCTTT.

The CDR3 DNA reads as TGTGCCAGCAGCTTGGGCAGAGGGCCTGAAGCTTTCTTT. It specifies CASSLGRGPEAFF. This chain connects TRBV7-8 to TRBJ1-1; no clear D gene. The CDR3 extends over 13 amino acids. The ends were cut back, 3 bases at V and 6 bases at J, with 11 bases in the middle. Germline V gene sequence: CDR1 SGHVS, CDR2 FQNEAQ.

This clone has just one count. In the same sample, other DNA sequences code for this CDR3. The chain has TRBV2 and TRBJ2-7, with D perhaps TRBD2 (5 bases). V lost 2 bases, J lost 3 bases, and 11 bases lay in between. CDR3 length: 14 amino acids. The germline V gene has CDR1 SNHLY and CDR2 FYNNEI. The CDR3 nucleotides read TGTGCCAGCAGTGAATCTGGACGGGGCTACGAGCAGTACTTC. Translating it yields CASSESGRGYEQYF.

Here the CDR3 reads CASSATPRWGEETQYF. The DNA for the CDR3 is TGTGCCAGCAGCGCCACTCCTCGGTGGGGAGAAGAGACCCAGTACTTC. This chain connects TRBV7-8 to TRBJ2-5; D possibly corresponds to TRBD2 (5 bases). This CDR3 has 16 amino acids. Trimming pared 5 bases from V and 3 bases from J, leaving 19 bases between. Germline CDR1 is SGHVS and CDR2 is FQNEAQ.

This chain joins TRBV9 and TRBJ1-2, with a possible D match to TRBD1 (5 bases). Trimming removed 2 bases from V and 13 bases from J, with 18 bases in between. CDR1 and CDR2 (germline): SGDLS, YYNGEE. The CDR3 totals 13 residues. The DNA of the CDR3 is TGTGCCAGCAGCGTCGGCCTCCTCGAGAGGGGCACCTTC. Protein product: CASSVGLLERGTF.

This clone was counted a single time. The rearrangement links TRBV7-2 to TRBJ2-5; D is perhaps TRBD1 (5 bases). From germline, CDR1 is SGHTA and CDR2 FQGNSA. Trimming left V 5 bases short and J 2 bases short, with 18 bases between. The CDR3 has 16 residues. The CDR3 nucleotides read TGTGCCAGCAGCCGTCCCGTGACAGAGCTTCAAGAGACCCAGTACTTC. It encodes CASSRPVTELQETQYF.

Notes on this clone: The junction departs from germline at one end; a sequencing error may be responsible. This chain joins TRBV5-8 and TRBJ2-1; no clear D gene. There are 11 residues in the CDR3. Per the germline V gene, CDR1 is SGHTS and CDR2 is YDEGEE. The CDR3 region is CASSLDWAPIF. The DNA of the CDR3 is TGTGCCAGCAGCTTAGACTGGGCGCCGATCTTC.

The genes are TRBV30 and TRBJ2-6; 10 nucleotides line up with TRBD2. CDR3 length: 18 residues. Germline V lookup: CDR1 GTSNPN, CDR2 SVGIG (reference sequence). Trimming at V came to 0 bases and at J to 4 bases, leaving 9 bases not matched to a gene. The CDR3 loop reads CAWSVRLAGAAGANVLTF. The CDR3 nucleotides read TGTGCCTGGAGTGTACGGCTAGCGGGAGCCGCGGGGGCCAACGTCCTGACTTTC. Together with reference TRBV30 and TRBJ2-6, the CDR3 gives the full variable domain: SQTIHQWPATLVQPVGSPLSLECTVEGTSNPNLYWYRQAAGRGLQLLFYSVGIGQISSEVPQNLSASRPQDRQFILSSKKLLLSDSGFYLCAWSVRLAGAAGANVLTFGAGSRLTVL.

Points on this clone: The sample contains more than one DNA sequence encoding this CDR3. This chain uses TRBV11-2 with TRBJ2-7; the D gene could be TRBD1 or TRBD2 (5 bases each). V lost 1 base to trimming and J lost 2 bases, with 9 bases between them. Looked up from germline, CDR1 is SGHAT and CDR2 is FQNNGV. The CDR3 runs 14 residues. CDR3 amino acids: CASSLGLGAYEQYF. The CDR3 nucleotides are TGTGCCAGCAGCTTAGGGTTGGGGGCCTACGAGCAGTACTTC.